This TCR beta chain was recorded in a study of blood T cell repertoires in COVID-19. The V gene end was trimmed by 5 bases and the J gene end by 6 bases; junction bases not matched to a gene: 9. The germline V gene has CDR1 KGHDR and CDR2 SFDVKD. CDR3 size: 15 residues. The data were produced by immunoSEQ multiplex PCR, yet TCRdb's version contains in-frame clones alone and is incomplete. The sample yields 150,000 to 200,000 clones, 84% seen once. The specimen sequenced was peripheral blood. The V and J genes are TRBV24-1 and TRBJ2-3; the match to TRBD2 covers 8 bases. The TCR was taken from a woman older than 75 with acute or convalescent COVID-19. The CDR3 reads CATSASGRARDTQYF. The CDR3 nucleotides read TGTGCCACCAGTGCCTCCGGGAGGGCCAGGGATACGCAGTATTTT.